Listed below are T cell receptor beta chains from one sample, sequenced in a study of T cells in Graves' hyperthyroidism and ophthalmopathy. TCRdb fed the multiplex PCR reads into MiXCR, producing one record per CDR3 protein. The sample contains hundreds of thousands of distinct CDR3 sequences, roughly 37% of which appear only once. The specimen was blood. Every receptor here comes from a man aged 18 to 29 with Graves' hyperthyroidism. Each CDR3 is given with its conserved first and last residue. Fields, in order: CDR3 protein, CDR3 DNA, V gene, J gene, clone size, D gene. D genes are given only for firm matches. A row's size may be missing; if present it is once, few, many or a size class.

CDR3: CASSDHGGGNYGYTF
DNA: TGTGCCAGCAGCGACCATGGGGGCGGGAACTATGGCTACACCTTC
V: TRBV7-9
J: TRBJ1-2
size: .
D: .

CDR3: CASSLTGQRGEQYF
DNA: TGTGCCAGCAGCTTAACGGGACAACGGGGGGAGCAGTACTTC
V: TRBV7-9
J: TRBJ2-7
size: few
D: .

CDR3: CSALDTSNQPQHF
DNA: TGCAGTGCTTTGGACACCAGCAATCAGCCCCAGCATTTT
V: TRBV20-1
J: TRBJ1-5
size: .
D: .

CDR3: CSVSSGTEAFF
DNA: TGCAGCGTAAGTTCAGGGACTGAAGCTTTCTTT
V: TRBV29-1
J: TRBJ1-1
size: .
D: .

CDR3: CASSQGTSGYQETQYF
DNA: TGTGCCAGCAGCCAAGGGACTAGCGGGTACCAAGAGACCCAGTACTTC
V: TRBV7-6
J: TRBJ2-5
size: many
D: TRBD2

CDR3: CATSRDLMVTRWDEQYF
DNA: TGTGCCACCAGCAGAGATCTTATGGTTACCAGGTGGGACGAGCAGTACTTC
V: TRBV15
J: TRBJ2-7
size: many
D: .

CDR3: CASNEPGQGHTEAFF
DNA: TGTGCCAGCAACGAACCGGGACAGGGACACACTGAAGCTTTCTTT
V: TRBV9
J: TRBJ1-1
size: many
D: TRBD1

CDR3: CASAGTPSSFF
DNA: TGTGCCAGCGCCGGGACCCCTAGTTCTTTCTTT
V: TRBV2
J: TRBJ1-1
size: many
D: .

CDR3: CASSRGDRNQPQYF
DNA: TGTGCCAGCAGTCGGGGGGATAGGAATCAGCCCCAGTACTTC
V: TRBV7-9
J: TRBJ2-5
size: .
D: TRBD2

CDR3: CASSQVAPGTQYF
DNA: TGCGCCAGCAGCCAAGTGGCGCCGGGGACCCAGTACTTC
V: TRBV4-1
J: TRBJ2-5
size: .
D: .

CDR3: CASSQAWGRGTEAFF
DNA: TGTGCCAGCAGCCAAGCATGGGGTCGGGGCACTGAAGCTTTCTTT
V: TRBV4-2
J: TRBJ1-1
size: few
D: .

CDR3: CSGKGAANQPQHF
DNA: TGCAGTGGTAAAGGGGCGGCTAATCAGCCCCAGCATTTT
V: TRBV20-1
J: TRBJ1-5
size: few
D: .

CDR3: CAMRRVRGETQYF
DNA: TGTGCCATGCGAAGGGTCCGGGGTGAGACCCAGTACTTC
V: TRBV5-4
J: TRBJ2-5
size: few
D: .

CDR3: CASAIGGAPADEAFF
DNA: TGCGCCAGCGCGATTGGGGGCGCGCCTGCGGATGAAGCTTTCTTT
V: TRBV5-1
J: TRBJ1-1
size: few
D: .

CDR3: CAISTGTGTRAGELFF
DNA: TGTGCCATCAGTACCGGGACAGGGACCCGTGCCGGGGAGCTGTTTTTT
V: TRBV10-3
J: TRBJ2-2
size: .
D: TRBD1

CDR3: CASSLAASAGEAFF
DNA: TGCGCCAGCAGCTTGGCCGCCTCGGCTGGTGAAGCTTTCTTT
V: TRBV5-1
J: TRBJ1-1
size: few
D: .

CDR3: CASSLWTGASTEAFF
DNA: TGTGCCAGTAGTCTTTGGACAGGGGCCAGCACTGAAGCTTTCTTT
V: TRBV19
J: TRBJ1-1
size: .
D: TRBD1

CDR3: CSARVPGGVYMNTEAFF
DNA: TGCAGTGCTAGAGTCCCAGGGGGCGTATACATGAACACTGAAGCTTTCTTT
V: TRBV20-1
J: TRBJ1-1
size: .
D: TRBD1

CDR3: CATQGAFGQYF
DNA: TGTGCCACCCAGGGGGCCTTTGGGCAGTACTTC
V: TRBV6-5
J: TRBJ2-7
size: .
D: TRBD1

CDR3: CASNSPLGQEGWAFF
DNA: TGTGCCAGCAACTCGCCGTTAGGGCAGGAGGGATGGGCTTTCTTT
V: TRBV7-8
J: TRBJ1-1
size: few
D: .

CDR3: CASSQDGNSPYEQYF
DNA: TGCGCCAGCAGCCAAGACGGGAATAGCCCCTACGAGCAGTACTTC
V: TRBV4-3
J: TRBJ2-7
size: .
D: .

CDR3: CASSTRTGGYSPLHF
DNA: TGTGCCAGCAGCACGAGGACAGGGGGTTATTCACCCCTCCACTTT
V: TRBV9
J: TRBJ1-6
size: many
D: TRBD1

CDR3: CASSFGHDAYEQYF
DNA: TGTGCCAGCAGCTTCGGACACGATGCCTACGAGCAGTACTTC
V: TRBV7-2
J: TRBJ2-7
size: many
D: .

CDR3: CATSASSGLAGDETQYF
DNA: TGTGCCACCAGTGCCTCCTCGGGACTAGCGGGAGATGAGACCCAGTACTTC
V: TRBV24-1
J: TRBJ2-5
size: many
D: TRBD2

CDR3: CASSIQPPSSSYEQYF
DNA: TGCGCCAGCAGCATCCAACCTCCGAGCAGCTCCTACGAGCAGTACTTC
V: TRBV5-6
J: TRBJ2-7
size: .
D: .

CDR3: CASSPGPGLGFF
DNA: TGTGCCAGCAGCCCCGGACCGGGTCTAGGTTTCTTT
V: TRBV7-2
J: TRBJ1-1
size: many
D: .

CDR3: CASSLPRDRGRNYGYTF
DNA: TGTGCCAGCAGCTTACCCCGGGACAGGGGTCGGAACTATGGCTACACCTTC
V: TRBV6-5
J: TRBJ1-2
size: few
D: TRBD1

CDR3: CASSLAARRPQETQYF
DNA: TGTGCCAGCAGCTTGGCGGCTAGGCGTCCCCAAGAGACCCAGTACTTC
V: TRBV7-2
J: TRBJ2-5
size: .
D: .

CDR3: CASSSSGSQYF
DNA: TGTGCCAGCAGCTCCTCGGGTAGCCAGTACTTC
V: TRBV6-5
J: TRBJ2-5
size: many
D: .

CDR3: CASSFNANTGELFF
DNA: TGTGCCAGCAGCTTCAACGCGAACACCGGGGAGCTGTTTTTT
V: TRBV7-6
J: TRBJ2-2
size: few
D: .

CDR3: CASSLEQGVHQPQHF
DNA: TGTGCCAGCAGCTTAGAGCAGGGGGTACATCAGCCCCAGCATTTT
V: TRBV7-2
J: TRBJ1-5
size: many
D: TRBD1